This T cell receptor (beta chain) derives from a study of blood T cell repertoires in COVID-19. Study-level information: Collection of acute and convalescent COVID-19 samples took place in the United States, Italy and Spain. T cells, B-cell-depleted T cells, or PBMCs supplied cDNA or gDNA.

Of note for this clone: The same CDR3 also results from other DNA sequences found in this sample.

While infection was still active, Seattle patients were enrolled and then followed longitudinally. This CDR3 contains 13 residues. The V end lost 0 bases, the J end lost 1 base, and 4 bases lay between the germline ends. Germline V gene sequence: CDR1 SGHRS, CDR2 YFSETQ. Source study methods: Amplification of reference gene primers provided the estimated nucleated cell counts. Method: immunoSEQ multiplex PCR; TCRdb's copy keeps in-frame clones and lacks some. V and J calls and clone size come straight from that table; D and trimming were deduced from the DNA. Here the sample spans over 450,000 clones, around 90% being singletons.

This TCR was recovered from a woman aged 50 to 60 with COVID-19, enrolled during active disease. The chain has TRBV5-1 and TRBJ1-1; no definite D call. The sequenced sample was peripheral blood. The CDR3 coding sequence is TGCGCCAGCAGCTTGGAGCGGAACACTGAAGCTTTCTTT. It translates to CASSLERNTEAFF.